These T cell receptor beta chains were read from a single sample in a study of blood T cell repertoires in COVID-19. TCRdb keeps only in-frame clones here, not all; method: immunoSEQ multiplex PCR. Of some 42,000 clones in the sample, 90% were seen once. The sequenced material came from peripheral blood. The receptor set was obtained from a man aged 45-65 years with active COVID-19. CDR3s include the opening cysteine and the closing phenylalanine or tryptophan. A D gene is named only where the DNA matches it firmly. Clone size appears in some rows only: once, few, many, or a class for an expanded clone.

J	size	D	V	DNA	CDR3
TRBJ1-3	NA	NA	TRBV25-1	TGTGCCAGCACCGAAGGGGCCGATTTCACTGGAAACACCATATATTTT	CASTEGADFTGNTIYF
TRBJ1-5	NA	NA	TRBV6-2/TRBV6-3	TGTGCCAGCAGTTACTCGCCGCGACAGCCGTATCAGCCCCAGCATTTT	CASSYSPRQPYQPQHF
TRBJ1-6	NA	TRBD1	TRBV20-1	TGCAGTGCTCGTGCGGGGGGACAGGGGAATTCACCCCTCCACTTT	CSARAGGQGNSPLHF
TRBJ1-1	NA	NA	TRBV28	TGTGCCAGCATTTTCACGGGAGGCACTGAAGCTTTCTTT	CASIFTGGTEAFF
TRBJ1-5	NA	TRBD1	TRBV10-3	TGTGCCATCAGTGCGACAGGGAATCAGCCCCAGCATTTT	CAISATGNQPQHF
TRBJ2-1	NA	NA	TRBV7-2	TGTGCCAGCATAGTCCAACCGGGATTTAGCCATGAGCAGTTCTTC	CASIVQPGFSHEQFF
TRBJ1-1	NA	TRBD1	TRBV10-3	TGTGCCAGCGGGACAGGGTATGGAAACACTGAAGCTTTCTTT	CASGTGYGNTEAFF
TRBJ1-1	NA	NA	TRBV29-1	TGCAGCGTTGCGGGACAAGGAAACACTGAAGCTTTCTTT	CSVAGQGNTEAFF
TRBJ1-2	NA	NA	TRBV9	TGTGCCAGCAGTCTCAGACAGGCAGGAGGCTACACCTTC	CASSLRQAGGYTF
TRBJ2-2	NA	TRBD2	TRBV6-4	TGTGCCAGCAGTGAAGTAGCGGGGTCCACCGGGGAGCTGTTTTTT	CASSEVAGSTGELFF
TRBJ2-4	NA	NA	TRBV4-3	TGCGCCAGCAGCCAAGATGGCGGGTCCGATGGGGCCAAAAACATTCAGTACTTC	CASSQDGGSDGAKNIQYF
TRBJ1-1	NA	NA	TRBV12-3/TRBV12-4	TGTGCCAGCAGTTGGACAGACACTGAAGCTTTCTTT	CASSWTDTEAFF
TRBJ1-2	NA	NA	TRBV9	TGTGCCAGCAGCTTCCGGGAGGACTATGGCTACACCTTC	CASSFREDYGYTF
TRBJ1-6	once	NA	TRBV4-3	TGCGCCAGCAGCCAAGAGCAATTGAGCTCCTATAATTCACCCCTCCACTTT	CASSQEQLSSYNSPLHF
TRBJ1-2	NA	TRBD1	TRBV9	TGTGCCAGCGGACAGGAGGATGATGGCTACACCTTC	CASGQEDDGYTF
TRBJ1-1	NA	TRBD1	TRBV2	TGTGCCAGCAGCGACAACAGGGGGGAAGACACTGAAGCTTTCTTT	CASSDNRGEDTEAFF
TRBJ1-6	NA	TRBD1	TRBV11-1	TGTGCCAGCAGCCCGGACAGGAGGTATTCACCCCTCCACTTT	CASSPDRRYSPLHF
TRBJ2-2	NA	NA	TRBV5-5	TGTGCCAGCAGTCCCCTGGCGGGGGCTACCGGGGAGCTGTTTTTT	CASSPLAGATGELFF
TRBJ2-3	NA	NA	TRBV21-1	TGTGCCAGCAGCAACTTGGACAGGCTGTTAAGCACAGATACGCAGTATTTT	CASSNLDRLLSTDTQYF
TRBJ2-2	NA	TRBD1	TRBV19	TGTGCCAGTAGCTTACAGGGGGGCCTGAACACCGGGGAGCTGTTTTTT	CASSLQGGLNTGELFF
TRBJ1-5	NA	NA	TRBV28	TGTGCCAGCAGTCCCCCCCACAACAATCAGCCCCAGCATTTT	CASSPPHNNQPQHF
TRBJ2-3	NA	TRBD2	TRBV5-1	TGCGCCAGCAGCTTGGCTGGGACTACCTTGATGGATACGCAGTATTTT	CASSLAGTTLMDTQYF
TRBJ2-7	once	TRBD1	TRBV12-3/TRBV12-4	TGTGCCAGCAAAAGACAGGGGCTCGAGCAGTACTTC	CASKRQGLEQYF
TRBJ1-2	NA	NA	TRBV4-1	TGCGCCAGCAGCCAAGAGACCTACAGGGTCTTCTATGGCTACACCTTC	CASSQETYRVFYGYTF
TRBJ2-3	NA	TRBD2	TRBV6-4	TGTGCCAGCAGTGACTCAGCGGGATCCACAGATACGCAGTATTTT	CASSDSAGSTDTQYF
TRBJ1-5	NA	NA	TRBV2	TGTGCCAGCAGGGGGGGGGTTAGTCAGCCCCAGCATTTT	CASRGGVSQPQHF
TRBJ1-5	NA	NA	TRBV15	TGTGCCACCAGCAGAGATATTCGGGGGTCTGGTCAGCCCCAGCATTTT	CATSRDIRGSGQPQHF
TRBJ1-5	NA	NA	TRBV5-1	TGCGCCAGCAGCTTGGAGGGCGGGGGCAATCAGCCCCAGCATTTT	CASSLEGGGNQPQHF
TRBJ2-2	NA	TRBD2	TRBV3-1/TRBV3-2	TGTGCCAGCAGCCCAGGCCGAGCGGGGGGGCCCGGCGGGGAGCTGTTTTTT	CASSPGRAGGPGGELFF
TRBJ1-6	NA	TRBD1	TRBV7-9	TGTGCCAGCAGCCAGGCGGGGGGACAGGGCTATTCAGCCCTCCACTTT	CASSQAGGQGYSALHF